A selection of T cell receptor beta chains follows, all from one sample in a study of Ad26.COV2.S vaccination and SARS-CoV-2 variants. Produced via immunoSEQ multiplex PCR; TCRdb's table is partial and in-frame only. The sample has about 350,000 clones, roughly 94% seen once; the top ten hold under 5%. This sample comprised peripheral blood, obtained after recovery from COVID-19. These receptors originate from a human donor who had recovered from COVID-19. CDR3s include the opening cysteine and the closing phenylalanine or tryptophan. Each record gives: J gene, D gene, V gene, clone size, CDR3 protein, CDR3 DNA. A D gene is named only where the DNA matches it firmly. Size is omitted from some rows. Given values are once, few, many or a class for expanded clones.

j_call: TRBJ1-1; d_call: -; v_call: TRBV5-5; clone_size: -; cdr3_aa: CASSLGLITEAFF; cdr3_nt: TGTGCCAGCAGCTTGGGGCTGATCACTGAAGCTTTCTTT
j_call: TRBJ2-7; d_call: -; v_call: TRBV6-5; clone_size: -; cdr3_aa: CASNSGPYEQYF; cdr3_nt: TGTGCCAGTAACTCAGGACCCTACGAGCAGTACTTC
j_call: TRBJ2-7; d_call: TRBD2; v_call: TRBV5-1; clone_size: -; cdr3_aa: CASSPLQTSSEQYF; cdr3_nt: TGCGCCAGCAGCCCCCTACAGACTAGCTCCGAGCAGTACTTC
j_call: TRBJ1-6; d_call: -; v_call: TRBV19; clone_size: -; cdr3_aa: CASSMVRGSYNSPLHF; cdr3_nt: TGTGCCAGTAGTATGGTGCGAGGGTCTTATAATTCACCCCTCCACTTT
j_call: TRBJ2-1; d_call: -; v_call: TRBV7-9; clone_size: -; cdr3_aa: CASSPNKGNEQFF; cdr3_nt: TGTGCCAGCAGCCCAAATAAGGGCAATGAGCAGTTCTTC
j_call: TRBJ2-5; d_call: TRBD1; v_call: TRBV5-6; clone_size: -; cdr3_aa: CASSLGQGVETQYF; cdr3_nt: TGTGCCAGCAGCTTGGGACAGGGCGTGGAGACCCAGTACTTC
j_call: TRBJ1-5; d_call: -; v_call: TRBV19; clone_size: -; cdr3_aa: CASTPVGKSQPQHF; cdr3_nt: TGTGCCAGTACCCCGGTGGGGAAGAGTCAGCCCCAGCATTTT
j_call: TRBJ1-4; d_call: -; v_call: TRBV7-2; clone_size: -; cdr3_aa: CASSLGRARVTEKLFF; cdr3_nt: TGTGCCAGCAGCTTAGGGAGGGCCAGGGTGACTGAAAAACTGTTTTTT
j_call: TRBJ1-1; d_call: -; v_call: TRBV10-2; clone_size: once; cdr3_aa: CASSGGQGYTEAFF; cdr3_nt: TGCGCCAGCAGTGGGGGACAAGGGTACACTGAAGCTTTCTTT
j_call: TRBJ2-7; d_call: -; v_call: TRBV29-1; clone_size: -; cdr3_aa: CSVEDSGLDEQYF; cdr3_nt: TGCAGCGTTGAAGATTCGGGCCTGGACGAGCAGTACTTC
j_call: TRBJ1-2; d_call: TRBD1; v_call: TRBV10-3; clone_size: -; cdr3_aa: CAISGEDRIRGGHYGYTF; cdr3_nt: TGTGCCATCAGTGGGGAGGACAGGATACGGGGGGGTCACTATGGCTACACCTTC
j_call: TRBJ1-4; d_call: -; v_call: TRBV5-5; clone_size: -; cdr3_aa: CASSLSGNEKLFF; cdr3_nt: TGTGCCAGCAGCTTGTCCGGGAATGAAAAACTGTTTTTT
j_call: TRBJ1-3; d_call: TRBD1; v_call: TRBV19; clone_size: few; cdr3_aa: CASSPLVTGGFSGNTIYF; cdr3_nt: TGTGCCAGTAGTCCGCTCGTGACAGGGGGCTTCTCTGGAAACACCATATATTTT
j_call: TRBJ1-2; d_call: TRBD1; v_call: TRBV6-1; clone_size: -; cdr3_aa: CASSDRGRYGYTF; cdr3_nt: TGTGCCAGCAGTGATAGGGGGCGGTATGGCTACACCTTC
j_call: TRBJ1-2; d_call: -; v_call: TRBV2; clone_size: -; cdr3_aa: CASSPGGVIYGYTF; cdr3_nt: TGTGCCAGCAGCCCAGGAGGGGTGATCTATGGCTACACCTTC
j_call: TRBJ1-1; d_call: TRBD1; v_call: TRBV7-2; clone_size: once; cdr3_aa: CASSLYGGGETEAFF; cdr3_nt: TGTGCCAGCAGCTTATACGGAGGGGGCGAGACTGAAGCTTTCTTT
j_call: TRBJ2-5; d_call: TRBD1; v_call: TRBV6-5; clone_size: -; cdr3_aa: CASSRNGQGGETQYF; cdr3_nt: TGTGCCAGCAGTCGTAACGGACAGGGTGGGGAGACCCAGTACTTC
j_call: TRBJ1-4; d_call: TRBD1; v_call: TRBV10-3; clone_size: -; cdr3_aa: CAISESGQGSEKLFF; cdr3_nt: TGTGCCATCAGTGAGTCGGGACAGGGTTCCGAAAAACTGTTTTTT
j_call: TRBJ2-5; d_call: TRBD2; v_call: TRBV29-1; clone_size: -; cdr3_aa: CSVAQLAGGIQETQYF; cdr3_nt: TGCAGCGTTGCCCAGCTAGCGGGGGGTATCCAAGAGACCCAGTACTTC
j_call: TRBJ2-2; d_call: TRBD1; v_call: TRBV7-6; clone_size: -; cdr3_aa: CASSKTGANTGELFF; cdr3_nt: TGTGCCAGCAGTAAGACAGGGGCGAACACCGGGGAGCTGTTTTTT
j_call: TRBJ1-6; d_call: TRBD1; v_call: TRBV5-6; clone_size: -; cdr3_aa: CASSLRDSRSPLHF; cdr3_nt: TGTGCCAGCAGCTTGCGGGACAGCCGGTCACCCCTCCACTTT
j_call: TRBJ2-1; d_call: -; v_call: TRBV27; clone_size: -; cdr3_aa: CASSLVAEVSSYNEQFF; cdr3_nt: TGTGCCAGCAGTTTAGTAGCAGAAGTCAGCTCCTACAATGAGCAGTTCTTC
j_call: TRBJ1-5; d_call: -; v_call: TRBV7-8; clone_size: -; cdr3_aa: CASSLPGRPQHF; cdr3_nt: TGTGCCAGCAGCCTTCCCGGCCGGCCCCAGCATTTT
j_call: TRBJ2-2; d_call: TRBD2; v_call: TRBV4-1; clone_size: -; cdr3_aa: CASSQGVTSGGPTGELFF; cdr3_nt: TGCGCCAGCAGCCAAGGCGTGACTAGCGGGGGGCCGACCGGGGAGCTGTTTTTT
j_call: TRBJ1-1; d_call: TRBD1; v_call: TRBV3-1/TRBV3-2; clone_size: -; cdr3_aa: CASSQDMTGRTEAFF; cdr3_nt: TGTGCCAGCAGCCAAGATATGACAGGGCGGACTGAAGCTTTCTTT
j_call: TRBJ1-5; d_call: -; v_call: TRBV9; clone_size: -; cdr3_aa: CASSVSGALNQPQHF; cdr3_nt: TGTGCCAGCAGCGTGTCGGGGGCCTTAAATCAGCCCCAGCATTTT
j_call: TRBJ1-4; d_call: TRBD1; v_call: TRBV9; clone_size: -; cdr3_aa: CASSEGQGGLYEKLFF; cdr3_nt: TGTGCCAGCAGCGAGGGACAGGGAGGGTTATATGAAAAACTGTTTTTT
j_call: TRBJ2-1; d_call: -; v_call: TRBV4-1; clone_size: -; cdr3_aa: CASSSGGSYNEQFF; cdr3_nt: -
j_call: TRBJ2-3; d_call: -; v_call: TRBV7-2; clone_size: once; cdr3_aa: CASSLGGVGGYDTQYF; cdr3_nt: TGTGCCAGCAGCTTAGGCGGGGTGGGTGGATACGATACGCAGTATTTT
j_call: TRBJ1-4; d_call: -; v_call: TRBV4-3; clone_size: -; cdr3_aa: CASSQGVANLGEKLFF; cdr3_nt: TGCGCCAGCAGCCAGGGGGTCGCGAATCTAGGTGAAAAACTGTTTTTT
j_call: TRBJ1-3; d_call: TRBD1; v_call: TRBV2; clone_size: -; cdr3_aa: CASRKSGGDSGNTIYF; cdr3_nt: TGTGCCAGCAGAAAATCAGGGGGGGACTCTGGAAACACCATATATTTT
j_call: TRBJ2-5; d_call: -; v_call: TRBV11-2; clone_size: once; cdr3_aa: CASSLGRGEQETQYF; cdr3_nt: TGTGCCAGCAGCTTGGGAAGGGGGGAGCAAGAGACCCAGTACTTC
j_call: TRBJ2-2; d_call: -; v_call: TRBV5-1; clone_size: -; cdr3_aa: CASSRDGNTGELFF; cdr3_nt: TGCGCCAGCAGCCGGGACGGAAACACCGGGGAGCTGTTTTTT
j_call: TRBJ1-1; d_call: -; v_call: TRBV6-5; clone_size: -; cdr3_aa: CAARRMNTEAFF; cdr3_nt: TGTGCCGCCAGGCGGATGAACACTGAAGCTTTCTTT
j_call: TRBJ2-7; d_call: TRBD2; v_call: TRBV6-6; clone_size: -; cdr3_aa: CASSFPGTTQEQYF; cdr3_nt: TGTGCCAGCAGTTTCCCCGGGACTACCCAAGAGCAGTACTTC
j_call: TRBJ1-1; d_call: -; v_call: TRBV4-1; clone_size: -; cdr3_aa: CASSQGGSGTEAFF; cdr3_nt: TGCGCCAGCAGCCAAGGAGGTTCCGGCACTGAAGCTTTCTTT
j_call: TRBJ1-4; d_call: -; v_call: TRBV2; clone_size: -; cdr3_aa: CASSVQYNEKLFF; cdr3_nt: TGTGCCAGCAGTGTACAGTATAATGAAAAACTGTTTTTT
j_call: TRBJ2-2; d_call: TRBD2; v_call: TRBV27; clone_size: -; cdr3_aa: CASSILAGRRGTGELFF; cdr3_nt: TGTGCCAGCAGTATTCTAGCGGGCCGGAGAGGAACCGGGGAGCTGTTTTTT
j_call: TRBJ1-2; d_call: TRBD1; v_call: TRBV27; clone_size: -; cdr3_aa: CASSLVYRGEGYTF; cdr3_nt: TGTGCCAGCAGTTTGGTCTACAGGGGAGAGGGCTACACCTTC
j_call: TRBJ1-2; d_call: -; v_call: TRBV2; clone_size: -; cdr3_aa: CASMEGYGYTF; cdr3_nt: TGTGCCAGCATGGAGGGCTATGGCTACACCTTC
j_call: TRBJ2-1; d_call: -; v_call: TRBV9; clone_size: -; cdr3_aa: CASSKQGSSYNEQFF; cdr3_nt: TGTGCCAGCAGCAAACAGGGAAGCTCCTACAATGAGCAGTTCTTC
j_call: TRBJ2-7; d_call: TRBD1; v_call: TRBV18; clone_size: -; cdr3_aa: CASSPDRVTGYEQYF; cdr3_nt: TGTGCCAGCTCACCGGACAGGGTTACAGGCTACGAGCAGTACTTC
j_call: TRBJ2-7; d_call: -; v_call: TRBV9; clone_size: -; cdr3_aa: CASSAGRTEVAPYEQYF; cdr3_nt: TGTGCCAGCAGCGCGGGACGGACGGAGGTGGCCCCCTACGAGCAGTACTTC
j_call: TRBJ2-1; d_call: TRBD2; v_call: TRBV7-7; clone_size: -; cdr3_aa: CASSLGPGLAYNEQFF; cdr3_nt: TGTGCCAGCAGCTTAGGACCCGGACTAGCCTACAATGAGCAGTTCTTC
j_call: TRBJ1-2; d_call: -; v_call: TRBV2; clone_size: -; cdr3_aa: CASTQDAKIYGYTF; cdr3_nt: TGTGCCAGCACCCAAGATGCCAAGATCTATGGCTACACCTTC